This passage covers 7 T cell receptor beta chains from one sample sequenced in a study of blood T cell repertoires in COVID-19. The table came from immunoSEQ multiplex PCR; TCRdb's copy has only in-frame clones and leaves some out. Altogether approximately 110,000 clones are present, around 86% being singletons, with the ten largest covering roughly 4.5%. Specimen: peripheral blood. The receptors shown here come from a man aged 50 to 59 with acute or convalescent COVID-19.

The V gene is TRBV28, the J gene TRBJ1-1; 7 bases line up with TRBD1. This CDR3 is built from 12 residues. The germline gives CDR1 MDHEN, CDR2 SYDVKM. J gave up 4 bases and V 6 bases, and 2 bases lay outside the gene matches. The CDR3 here is CASSEGATEAFF. In DNA form, the CDR3 reads TGTGCCAGCAGCGAGGGGGCCACTGAAGCTTTCTTT.

The V call is TRBV10-3, the J call TRBJ2-2; 8 bases line up with TRBD2. Germline V lookup: CDR1 ENHRY, CDR2 SYGVKD. The CDR3 has 16 residues. Trimming at V came to 4 bases and at J to 6 bases, leaving 10 bases not matched to a gene. Here the CDR3 reads CAISVGSGRDAGELFF. CDR3 in DNA: TGTGCCATCAGTGTAGGAAGCGGGAGAGATGCCGGGGAGCTGTTTTTT.

The CDR3 DNA follows: TGCGCCAGCAGCGTGACAGAGAACTATGGCTACACCTTC. Its protein product is CASSVTENYGYTF. The J gene is TRBJ1-2, the V gene TRBV5-1, with D tentatively TRBD1 (5 bases). The CDR3 length is 13 residues. CDR1 is SGHRS, CDR2 YFSETQ, per germline. V lost 4 bases to trimming and J lost 2 bases, with 9 bases between them. Using reference TRBV5-1 and TRBJ1-2 for the parts outside the CDR3, the full variable domain is KAGVTQTPRYLIKTRGQQVTLSCSPISGHRSVSWYQQTPGQGLQFLFEYFSETQRNKGNFPGRFSGRQFSNSRSEMNVSTLELGDSALYLCASSVTENYGYTFGSGTRLTVV.

The rearrangement uses TRBV24-1 and TRBJ2-5; D is undetermined. This CDR3 spans 14 amino acids. Between the trimmed V and J ends, which lost 4 bases and 4 bases, there was a span of 12 bases. Germline V gives CDR1 KGHDR, CDR2 SFDVKD. DNA of the CDR3: TGTGCCACCAGTGACCGTCTCAGTGGAGAGACCCAGTACTTC. Protein: CATSDRLSGETQYF.

This clone was seen more than once but under ten times. The rearrangement joins TRBV6-5 to TRBJ1-2, with D maybe TRBD1 (5 bases). CDR3 length: 14 residues. CDR1 is MNHEY, CDR2 SVGAGI, per germline. V gave up 6 bases and J gave up 6 bases, with 17 bases separating them. The CDR3 loop is CASSPPGVRDGYTF. Written as DNA, the CDR3 is TGTGCCAGCAGCCCGCCGGGGGTCAGGGATGGCTACACCTTC.

This clone was seen once. This chain links TRBV5-4 with TRBJ2-5; 8 nucleotides match TRBD2. The germline gives CDR1 SGHNT, CDR2 YYREEE (reference sequence). V was clipped by 0 bases and J by 1 base; unmatched bases: 2. This CDR3 is 15 amino acids long. As DNA, the CDR3 is TGTGCCAGCAGCTTGGGGACTAGCCGCCAAGAGACCCAGTACTTC. Its protein product is CASSLGTSRQETQYF.

This chain connects TRBV11-3 to TRBJ1-4; 9 nucleotides align to TRBD1. J gave up 4 bases and V 5 bases, and 5 bases lay outside the gene matches. CDR1 is SGHNT and CDR2 is YENEEA in the germline V gene. This CDR3 has 15 residues. The CDR3 sequence: CASSPGQGDNEKLFF. For the CDR3, the DNA is TGTGCCAGCAGCCCGGGACAGGGAGATAATGAAAAACTGTTTTTT.